The present TCR beta chain was sequenced within a study of beta chain features in type 1 diabetes. The overall study: Similarity in age, gender and cell yields was seen between patients and healthy donors.

Trimming took 3 bases from V and 4 from J, leaving 6 bases between them. Per germline, CDR1 GTSNPN and CDR2 SVGIG (reference sequence). The CDR3 sequence is 11 residues long. A few counts support this clone. As yet, its antigen is unknown. Study results and caveats: There were fewer insertions and more deletions at the VDJ junctions of type 1 diabetes patients. All four CD4+ subsets of Type 1 diabetes patients contained TCRB CDR3s that were moderately but significantly shorter.

The study reverse transcribed the entire isolated RNA, so it sequenced expressed TCRB transcripts. The data were produced by immunoSEQ multiplex PCR, yet TCRdb's version contains in-frame clones alone and is incomplete. The table records 230,000 or so clones, roughly 16% of them present only once. The J gene is TRBJ1-2, the V gene TRBV30; D unresolved. This receptor was obtained from a man younger than 40 with type 1 diabetes. Sequenced: naive CD4+ T cells from blood. CDR3 residues: CAWSRSYGYTF. Written as DNA, the CDR3 is TGTGCCTGGAGCAGAAGCTATGGCTACACCTTC.